These T cell receptor beta chains were read from a single sample in a study of technical replicates of blood from a handful of donors. Assay: immunoSEQ multiplex PCR; the TCRdb copy retains only in-frame clones and omits some. The sample contains tens of thousands of clones, over 75% of which appear only once. The sample was PBMCs. The receptors were sampled from a human donor in good health. Some clones in this sample may be carry-over from other donors' samples. CDR3s include the opening cysteine and the closing phenylalanine or tryptophan. D genes are given only for firm matches. The size entry is marked missing in some rows and otherwise reads once, few, many or a size class.

TRBD2,NA,TRBJ2-2,TRBV19,TGTGCCAGCGGACTAGCGAATGTGAACGGGGAGCTGTTTTTT,CASGLANVNGELFF
TRBD1,NA,TRBJ1-5,TRBV7-2,TGTGCCAGCAGCTTATGGGGACAGAGCAATCAGCCCCAGCATTTT,CASSLWGQSNQPQHF
TRBD1,NA,TRBJ1-2,TRBV5-1,TGCGCCAGCAGGGAGGGGGACAGATACACCTTC,CASREGDRYTF
NA,NA,TRBJ1-5,TRBV19,TGTGCCAGTATCCAGCCAGGGGCAGGCAATCAGCCCCAGCATTTT,CASIQPGAGNQPQHF
NA,NA,TRBJ1-1,TRBV29-1,TGCAGCGCCGGGGAGACTGAAGCTTTCTTT,CSAGETEAFF
TRBD1,NA,TRBJ1-4,TRBV4-2,TGTGCCAGCAGCCGAGGGACAGAGAGGGAAAAACTGTTTTTT,CASSRGTEREKLFF
NA,NA,TRBJ2-7,TRBV6-5,TGTGCCAGCAGTCCAGACCAACTGACGGGAAACGAGCAGTACTTC,CASSPDQLTGNEQYF
NA,once,TRBJ1-4,TRBV5-1,TGCGCCAGCAGCTTTGCGGGGACTAATGAAAAACTGTTTTTT,CASSFAGTNEKLFF
TRBD2,few,TRBJ2-5,TRBV5-1,TGCGCCAGCAGCTTGGGGACTAGCGGGACATCAGAGACCCAGTACTTC,CASSLGTSGTSETQYF
NA,NA,TRBJ2-7,TRBV4-1,TGCGCCAGCAGCCAAGACCCTCCCTACGGGGTAGGGGGAGCCTACGAGCAGTACTTC,CASSQDPPYGVGGAYEQYF
NA,NA,TRBJ2-7,TRBV11-2,TGTGCCAGCAGCTTAGATCAGCAGGGATTCTACGAGCAGTACTTC,CASSLDQQGFYEQYF
NA,NA,TRBJ2-7,TRBV6-1,TGTGCCAGCAGGTTTGAGGGGGTACACGAGCAGTACTTC,CASRFEGVHEQYF
TRBD1,NA,TRBJ2-7,TRBV6-6,TGTGCCAGCAGTTACTCGAGGGACAGGGCGTCCTACGAGCAGTACTTC,CASSYSRDRASYEQYF
NA,NA,TRBJ1-1,TRBV4-2,TGTGCCAGCAGCCATGAAGCAGGCAGGGTGAACACTGAAGCTTTCTTT,CASSHEAGRVNTEAFF
NA,NA,TRBJ1-6,TRBV6-5,TGTGCCAGCAGTACGACAAGATCACCCCTCCACTTT,CASSTTRSPLHF
TRBD1,NA,TRBJ2-1,TRBV5-8,TGTGCCAGCAACTCCGGACAGGGGGCTTTTGAGCAGTTCTTC,CASNSGQGAFEQFF
TRBD1,NA,TRBJ1-4,TRBV5-4,TGTGCCAGCAGCTTGGGGGGACAGGGGGCTGGTGAAAAACTGTTTTTT,CASSLGGQGAGEKLFF
NA,NA,TRBJ2-3,TRBV11-3,TGTGCCAGCAGCTTAGGAGGACTCACAGATACGCAGTATTTT,CASSLGGLTDTQYF
TRBD1,few,TRBJ1-1,TRBV9,TGTGCCAGCAGCGTCGCACAGGGGGCGGGCACTGAAGCTTTCTTT,CASSVAQGAGTEAFF
NA,NA,TRBJ1-2,TRBV21-1,TGTGCCAGCAGCAACAGAGGAGATGGCTACACCTTC,CASSNRGDGYTF
NA,once,TRBJ2-3,TRBV29-1,TGCAGCGCCATATACGGGGTAGATACGCAGTATTTT,CSAIYGVDTQYF
TRBD2,NA,TRBJ2-7,TRBV10-3,TGTGCCACCAACCCCGGGGGGGACGAGCAGTACTTC,CATNPGGDEQYF
NA,NA,TRBJ2-7,TRBV18,TGTGCCAGCTCACCCGCACGGGCTATTAGGGGCGAGCAGTACTTC,CASSPARAIRGEQYF
NA,NA,TRBJ2-3,TRBV7-2,TGTGCCAGCAGCTTAAGAGGAGGAACAGATACGCAGTATTTT,CASSLRGGTDTQYF
NA,few,TRBJ2-3,TRBV10-2,TGCGCCAGTGGAGAGGGTGATACGCAGTATTTT,CASGEGDTQYF
TRBD1,few,TRBJ1-1,TRBV7-9,TGTGCCAGCAGCTTAGGAACAGGGGAGAACACTGAAGCTTTCTTT,CASSLGTGENTEAFF